This TCR beta chain was recovered during a study of PD-1 blockade in classical Hodgkin lymphoma. Study-wide results and limits: Whereas CD4+ TCR diversity had risen significantly by C4D1, CD8+ TCR diversity had not. Patients newly diagnosed and complete responders had comparable baseline diversity. Lower baseline TCR diversity was reported for newly diagnosed patients than for healthy donors.

There was relapse after autologous stem cell transplantation in every patient, and there was variation in brentuximab vedotin exposure. Best responses were complete response, partial response or progressive disease. In regard to this clone: The antigen is not known.

The CDR3 runs 14 residues. With V trimmed by 6 bases and J by 2 bases, 9 bases remained unmatched. In germline, CDR1 is SQVTM, CDR2 ANQGSEA. Assay: immunoSEQ multiplex PCR; the TCRdb copy retains only in-frame clones and omits some. The sample lists around 14,000 clones, around 83% seen once, with under 30% in the top ten. The sequences come from peripheral blood mononuclear cells (PBMCs), collected before the second cycle of nivolumab. V usage is TRBV29-1 and J usage is TRBJ1-1; TRBD1 matches 7 bases. The sequence was obtained from a human donor with classical Hodgkin lymphoma. As DNA, the CDR3 is TGCAGCGTCCTCCCCGGGACAGCTAACACTGAAGCTTTCTTT. Translation gives CSVLPGTANTEAFF.